One and the same sample provided the 20 T cell receptor beta chains below, sequenced in a study of regulatory T cells in long-lasting Graves disease. Time point of the sample: persistent/refractory GD, antithyroid drugs over 5 years with positive TRAb. Making the TCR library involved RNA that had been extracted from PBMCs. To make TCR beta libraries, researchers used iRepertoire HTBI primers and Arm-PCR of CDR3 regions. TCRdb independently ran MiXCR on the multiplex PCR reads; one entry per CDR3 protein. The repertoire has 420,000 or so distinct CDR3 sequences, roughly a quarter of them found once; the top ten carry approximately 26%. Sequenced material: peripheral blood mononuclear cells (PBMCs), taken when the disease was refractory, from a patient treated with antithyroid drugs. The receptors come from a female donor with Graves disease.

V usage is TRBV20-1 and J usage is TRBJ2-2, with a weak D call TRBD1 (5 bases). The CDR3 is 16 residues long. CDR1 and CDR2 (germline): DFQATT, SNEGSKA (reference sequence). Trimming cost V 1 base and J 1 base, with 13 bases left between them. The CDR3 bases are TGCAGTGCTAGAGCCCCCGGACAATGGAACACCGGGGAGCTGTTTTTT. This encodes CSARAPGQWNTGELFF.

V is TRBV4-2 and J is TRBJ1-4, with D hard to call. The CDR3 is made up of 14 amino acids. Germline V gene sequence: CDR1 LGHNA, CDR2 YNFKEQ. V was shortened by 0 bases and J by 4 bases, with 6 bases between the two germline ends. The CDR3 nucleotides are TGTGCCAGCAGCCAAGATCACAATAATGAAAAACTGTTTTTT. Protein product: CASSQDHNNEKLFF.

This sequence joins TRBV19 and TRBJ1-2, with D perhaps TRBD1 (5 bases). The CDR3 sequence is 16 residues long. Trimming removed 4 bases from V and 4 bases from J, with 19 bases in between. CDR1 and CDR2 from the germline V gene are LNHDA and SQIVND (reference sequence). DNA of the CDR3: TGTGCCAGTAGTACGGGGACGTTGGCGAGTCTCTATGGCTACACCTTC. Translated, it gives CASSTGTLASLYGYTF.

In its sample, this clonotype was seen a few times. This chain links TRBV19 with TRBJ1-5; perhaps TRBD1 as D (6 bases). The V gene's germline CDR1 is LNHDA and CDR2 SQIVND (reference sequence). The ends were cut back, 6 bases at V and 7 bases at J, with 13 bases in the middle. This CDR3 is 13 amino acids long. DNA of the CDR3: TGTGCCAGTAGATCACAGGGCGGGCAGCCCCAGCATTTT. Amino acids: CASRSQGGQPQHF.

The chain couples TRBV19 to TRBJ1-6, with D possibly TRBD1 on 6 matching bases. CDR1 is LNHDA and CDR2 is SQIVND in the germline V gene (reference sequence). Trimming left V 6 bases short and J 6 bases short, with 12 bases between. The CDR3 loop spans 14 amino acids. This CDR3 is CASRRGGGNSPLHF. DNA for the CDR3: TGTGCCAGTAGGCGAGGAGGGGGTAATTCACCCCTCCACTTT.

This clonotype was seen repeatedly, ten times or more. The rearrangement uses TRBV6-1 and TRBJ2-1, with a possible D match to TRBD1 (5 bases). V lost 9 bases and J lost 6, with 21 bases in between. CDR3 length equals 15 residues. Germline V gene sequence: CDR1 MNHNS, CDR2 SASEGT. The CDR3 nucleotides are TGTGCCAGTGGTGGTAGGGGCCCAAGGGGCAATGAGCAGTTCTTC. This translates into CASGGRGPRGNEQFF.

The sample holds a few counts of this clonotype. The chain is built from TRBV4-2 and TRBJ2-7, with D perhaps TRBD1 (6 bases). This CDR3 is 14 amino acids long. V was pared by 0 bases and J by 3 bases, with 9 bases between. CDR1 is LGHNA and CDR2 is YNFKEQ in the germline V gene. The CDR3 is CASSQDIQGYEQYF. CDR3 nucleotide sequence: TGTGCCAGCAGCCAAGACATACAGGGCTACGAGCAGTACTTC.

On this clonotype: Being one base from a much bigger clone, this may be a read error. The chain uses TRBV2 and TRBJ1-2; D is uncertain. The CDR3 is 11 residues long. The germline V gene has CDR1 SNHLY and CDR2 FYNNEI. CDR3 in amino acids: CVSSAGDGYTF. DNA of the CDR3: TGTGTCAGCAGTGCTGGGGATGGCTACACCTTC.

This clonotype came up many times. CDR3 in DNA: TGCAGTGTAGGGACAGGGAATGGCGAGCAGTACTTC. It is translated as CSVGTGNGEQYF. The chain joins TRBV20-1 to TRBJ2-7, with 9 bases that match TRBD1. The ends lost 7 bases at V and 6 bases at J; junction bases unmatched: 7. Germline-derived CDR1 and CDR2 are DFQATT and SNEGSKA (reference sequence). The CDR3 extends over 12 amino acids.

In regard to this clonotype: Possible read error: a much larger clone is one base away. The rearrangement links TRBV5-5 to TRBJ2-5; D unresolved. V was clipped by 0 bases and J by 2 bases, with 8 bases between them. Germline-derived CDR1 and CDR2 are SGHKS and YYEKEE (reference sequence). The CDR3 totals 14 residues. The CDR3 nucleotides read TGTGCCAGCAGCTTGGGTGCAAGACAAGAGACCCAGTACTTC. Protein sequence: CASSLGARQETQYF.

There are a few counts of this clonotype. The chain is built from TRBV5-4 and TRBJ2-7; 9 bases map to TRBD2. The CDR3 spans 16 residues. CDR1 and CDR2 from the germline V gene are SGHNT and YYREEE (reference sequence). Trimming took 1 base from V and 1 from J; bases not matched to a gene: 6. CDR3 sequence: CASSLFQREESYEQYF. Written as DNA, the CDR3 is TGTGCCAGCAGCTTGTTCCAGCGGGAGGAGTCCTACGAGCAGTACTTC.

The V call is TRBV28, the J call TRBJ1-2; 10 nucleotides match TRBD1. This CDR3 has 15 amino acids. Germline V gene sequence: CDR1 MDHEN, CDR2 SYDVKM. Trimming took 3 bases from V and 2 from J; bases not matched to a gene: 3. CDR3 coding DNA: TGTGCCAGCAGTTTGGCGGGACAGGGGAACTATGGCTACACCTTC. This codes for CASSLAGQGNYGYTF.

CDR3 amino acids: CATSRDLRALEPQHF. The CDR3 DNA is TGTGCCACCAGCAGAGATCTCAGGGCCCTGGAGCCCCAGCATTTT. V gene TRBV15 combines with J gene TRBJ1-5; D is possibly TRBD1 (5 bases). Trimming left V 0 bases short and J 8 bases short, with 14 bases between. The CDR3 loop spans 15 amino acids. Germline V gives CDR1 LNHNV, CDR2 YYDKDF (reference sequence).

This clonotype has just a few counts. The rearrangement uses TRBV7-6 and TRBJ2-7; D remains ambiguous. This CDR3 is 14 amino acids long. From germline, CDR1 is SGHVS and CDR2 FNYEAQ. V was pared by 2 bases and J by 2 bases, with 10 bases between. Written as DNA, the CDR3 is TGTGCCAGCAGCTTACGCGGAAAAGCCTACGAGCAGTACTTC. Amino acid sequence: CASSLRGKAYEQYF.

V and J are TRBV20-1 and TRBJ2-1; D is ambiguous. This CDR3 has 12 amino acids. Germline V gene lookup returns CDR1 DFQATT and CDR2 SNEGSKA (reference sequence). V lost 2 bases, J lost 8 bases, and 10 bases lay in between. The CDR3 here is CSARSRRDEQFF. The CDR3 coding sequence is TGCAGTGCTAGATCGCGGCGTGATGAGCAGTTCTTC.

This clonotype was picked up many times. The chain links TRBV2 to TRBJ1-1; D is ambiguous. Trimming cost V 8 bases and J 6 bases, with 22 bases left between them. CDR1 SNHLY and CDR2 FYNNEI come from the germline V gene. The CDR3 is made up of 15 amino acids. CDR3 sequence: CASGSPITGSSEAFF. The CDR3 DNA is TGTGCCAGCGGGAGCCCTATCACGGGGAGTTCTGAAGCTTTCTTT.

This clonotype turned up a few times. The rearrangement links TRBV28 to TRBJ2-2; 7 bases map to TRBD1. The CDR3 loop spans 16 amino acids. The V and J ends lost 6 bases and 6 bases, in that order; junction bases with no gene match: 13. Germline CDR1 MDHEN, CDR2 SYDVKM. The CDR3 DNA reads TGTGCCAGCAGCCTCCGCTCGGACAGGATACCCGGGGAGCTGTTTTTT. It specifies CASSLRSDRIPGELFF.

This clonotype has just a few counts. This chain connects TRBV19 to TRBJ2-5; D gene uncertain. Germline CDR1 LNHDA, CDR2 SQIVND (reference sequence). This CDR3 contains 14 residues. The V and J ends lost 3 bases and 5 bases respectively, with 13 bases between them. The CDR3 DNA reads TGTGCCAGTAGTATTTCACCGATTGCGGAGACCCAGTACTTC. As protein: CASSISPIAETQYF.

The rearrangement joins TRBV12-3 or TRBV12-4 to TRBJ1-1; 8 nucleotides line up with TRBD1. This CDR3 has 15 amino acids. V shed 4 bases and J 4 bases; nucleotides not matched to a gene: 8. CDR3 sequence reads: CASSSWQGAGTEAFF. The CDR3 DNA reads TGTGCCAGCAGTTCGTGGCAGGGGGCGGGCACTGAAGCTTTCTTT.

This clonotype showed up many times. The chain employs TRBV20-1 and TRBJ1-5; D might be TRBD1 (6 bases). CDR3 length: 14 amino acids. V lost 3 bases, J lost 1 base, and 10 bases lay in between. The germline CDR1 and CDR2 sequences are DFQATT and SNEGSKA (reference sequence). CDR3 residues: CSASYGGSNQPQHF. CDR3 nucleotide sequence: TGCAGTGCTAGTTACGGGGGCAGCAATCAGCCCCAGCATTTT.